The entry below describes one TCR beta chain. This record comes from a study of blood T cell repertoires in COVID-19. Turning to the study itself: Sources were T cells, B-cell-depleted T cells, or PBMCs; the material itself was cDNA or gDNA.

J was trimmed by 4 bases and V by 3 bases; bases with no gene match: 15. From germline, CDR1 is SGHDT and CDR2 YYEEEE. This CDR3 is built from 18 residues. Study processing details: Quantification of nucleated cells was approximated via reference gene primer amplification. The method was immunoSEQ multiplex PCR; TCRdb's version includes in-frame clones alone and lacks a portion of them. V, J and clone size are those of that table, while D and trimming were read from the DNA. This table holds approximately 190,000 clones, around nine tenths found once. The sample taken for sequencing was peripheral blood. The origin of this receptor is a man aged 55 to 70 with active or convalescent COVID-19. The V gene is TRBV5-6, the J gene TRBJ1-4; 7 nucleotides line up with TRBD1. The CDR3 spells CASSSPWDRGRGNEKLFF. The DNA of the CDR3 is TGTGCCAGCAGCTCCCCGTGGGACAGAGGTAGGGGTAATGAAAAACTGTTTTTT.